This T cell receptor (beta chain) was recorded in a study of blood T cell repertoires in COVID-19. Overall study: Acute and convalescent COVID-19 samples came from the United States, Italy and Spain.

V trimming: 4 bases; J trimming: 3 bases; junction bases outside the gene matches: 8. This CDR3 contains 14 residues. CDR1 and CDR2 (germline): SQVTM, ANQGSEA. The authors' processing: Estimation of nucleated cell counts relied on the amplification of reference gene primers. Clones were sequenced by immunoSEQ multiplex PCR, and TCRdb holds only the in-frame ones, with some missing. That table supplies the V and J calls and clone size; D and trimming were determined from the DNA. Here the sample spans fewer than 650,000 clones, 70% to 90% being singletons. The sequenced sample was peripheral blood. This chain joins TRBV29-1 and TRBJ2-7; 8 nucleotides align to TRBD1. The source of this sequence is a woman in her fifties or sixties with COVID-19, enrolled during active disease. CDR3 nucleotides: TGCAGCGTTGGACTTCTAGGACAGGGCTACGAGCAGTACTTC. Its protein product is CSVGLLGQGYEQYF.